These T cell receptor beta chains were read from a single sample in a study of blood T cells in healthy people across ages. One entry per CDR3 protein, called by TCRdb with MiXCR from the 5' RACE reads. Here the sample spans 1.5 million to 2 million distinct CDR3 sequences, roughly two fifths being singletons. Sequenced input: blood. The receptors were sampled from a human donor in good health. CDR3s include the opening cysteine and the closing phenylalanine or tryptophan. A D gene is named only where the DNA matches it firmly. Clone size is not always given. Where it is, it says once, few, many or a class for expanded clones.

d_call j_call v_call clone_size cdr3_nt cdr3_aa
. TRBJ1-5 TRBV7-2 few TGTGCCAGCAGTGATCGCGGGGCGAGGAATCAGCCCCAGCATTTT CASSDRGARNQPQHF
TRBD1 TRBJ1-2 TRBV6-6 . TGTGCCAGCACCGCAGGGGGTTCCTATGGCTACACCTTC CASTAGGSYGYTF
TRBD1 TRBJ1-1 TRBV27 . TGTGCCAGCAGCGAGACCGGGACAGGGGGATACACTGAAGCTTTCTTT CASSETGTGGYTEAFF
TRBD1 TRBJ2-4 TRBV20-1 . TGCAGTGCCCCTAGGGACAGGGATTGGGGGGTGTCCAAAAACATTCAGTACTTC CSAPRDRDWGVSKNIQYF
. TRBJ1-1 TRBV4-1 . TGCGCCAGCAGCCAGATTGATCTCCCCGGGATTGAAGCTTTCTTT CASSQIDLPGIEAFF
. TRBJ2-4 TRBV12-3/TRBV12-4 few TGTGCCAGCAGTTTCTCTGGGGTGAACATTCAGTACTTC CASSFSGVNIQYF
TRBD2 TRBJ2-5 TRBV20-1 few TGCAGTGCTAGAGCTCAGTGGGGGGGGACCCAGTACTTC CSARAQWGGTQYF
TRBD2 TRBJ2-1 TRBV18 . TGTGCCACCAAACCAGCGGGGGCGTCCTACAATGAGCAGTTCTTC CATKPAGASYNEQFF
. TRBJ1-4 TRBV27 once TGTGCCAGCAGTTTTCAAGGCTCTAATGAAAAACTGTTTTTT CASSFQGSNEKLFF
. TRBJ2-1 TRBV12-3/TRBV12-4 . TGTGCCTCCATCCTCGGGGCCAGCTCCTACAATGAGCAGTTCTTC CASILGASSYNEQFF
. TRBJ2-6 TRBV20-1 . TGCAGTGCTAGGGATTTACGCGATTATCAGGGCCTGACTTTC CSARDLRDYQGLTF
. TRBJ2-7 TRBV6-2/TRBV6-3 . TGTGCCAGCAGTTACTCGAGTAGAGGGGCATCCTACGAGCAGTACTTC CASSYSSRGASYEQYF
TRBD1 TRBJ1-1 TRBV7-9 . TGTGCCAGCAGCTTAGGGCCCGGGACAGGGTTGATGAACACTGAAGCTTTCTTT CASSLGPGTGLMNTEAFF
. TRBJ2-7 TRBV20-1 . TGCAGTGCTCCCGTGCTGTGGGGTTTGGCCTACGAGCAGTACTTC CSAPVLWGLAYEQYF
TRBD1 TRBJ1-2 TRBV20-1 . TGCAGTGCTTGGACAGGGGGCTTCAGAGATGGCTACACCTTC CSAWTGGFRDGYTF
. TRBJ1-1 TRBV4-3 . TGCGCCAGCAGCCTTCGTGCGGAGACTGAAGCTTTCTTT CASSLRAETEAFF
TRBD2 TRBJ2-4 TRBV12-3/TRBV12-4 few TGTGCCAGCAGTTTTACGGGAGGGGTCAAAAACATTCAGTACTTC CASSFTGGVKNIQYF
TRBD1 TRBJ2-7 TRBV29-1 . TGCAGCGTTGCGCCACAGGGGGGAGGCGAGCAGTACTTC CSVAPQGGGEQYF
TRBD2 TRBJ2-4 TRBV18 . TGTGCCAGCTCACCATCGGGAGGGGTGGGAAACATTCAGTACTTC CASSPSGGVGNIQYF
. TRBJ2-7 TRBV9 few TGTGCCAGCAGCCCATATGGCAGGGGAGGCGAGCAGTACTTC CASSPYGRGGEQYF
. TRBJ2-3 TRBV6-2/TRBV6-3 many TGTGCCAGCAGCTTAACTATCACAGATACGCAGTATTTT CASSLTITDTQYF
. TRBJ1-2 TRBV25-1 . TGTGCCAGCAGTGCCTACAGACTCCCCGACTATGGCTACACCTTC CASSAYRLPDYGYTF
TRBD1 TRBJ1-2 TRBV6-5 . TGTGCCAGCAGTTACTTCCGGGACAGGGGGAGAGGCTACACCTTC CASSYFRDRGRGYTF
. TRBJ2-2 TRBV12-3/TRBV12-4 few TGTGCCAGCAGTTTCGAGAACACCGGGGAGCTGTTTTTT CASSFENTGELFF
. TRBJ1-1 TRBV11-3 . TGTGCCAGCAGCTTAGAGTGGGCGAACACTGAAGCTTTCTTT CASSLEWANTEAFF
TRBD1 TRBJ1-2 TRBV6-5 few TGTGCCAGCAGTTCCCTCGAAGGGGGCATCGGCTATGGCTACACCTTC CASSSLEGGIGYGYTF
TRBD1 TRBJ1-1 TRBV29-1 . TGCAGCGCTGCATCAGGGGGGAACACTGAAGCTTTCTTT CSAASGGNTEAFF
. TRBJ1-5 TRBV25-1 many TGTGCCAGCAGTGAGGTCGGGGGTAACCAGCCCCAGCATTTT CASSEVGGNQPQHF
. TRBJ1-5 TRBV7-2 . TGTGCCAGCAGCTACGGGATGAATCAGCCCCGGCATTTT CASSYGMNQPRHF
. TRBJ1-1 TRBV28 . TGTGCCAGCAGTTTGTTCGACAGGATGAACACTGAAGCTTTCTTT CASSLFDRMNTEAFF